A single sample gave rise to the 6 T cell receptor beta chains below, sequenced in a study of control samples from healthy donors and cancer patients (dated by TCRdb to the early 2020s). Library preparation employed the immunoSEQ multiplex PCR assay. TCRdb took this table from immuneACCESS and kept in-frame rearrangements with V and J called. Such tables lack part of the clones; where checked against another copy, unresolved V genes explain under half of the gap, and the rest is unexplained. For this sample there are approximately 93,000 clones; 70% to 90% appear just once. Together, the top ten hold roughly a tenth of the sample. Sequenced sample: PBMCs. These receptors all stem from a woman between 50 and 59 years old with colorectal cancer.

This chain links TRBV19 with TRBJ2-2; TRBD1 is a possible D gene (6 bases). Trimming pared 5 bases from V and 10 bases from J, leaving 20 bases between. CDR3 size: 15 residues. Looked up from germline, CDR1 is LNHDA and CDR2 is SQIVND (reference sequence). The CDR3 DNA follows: TGTGCCAGTAGTTCTCACGCCGACAGGTCCGAGGAGCTGTTTTTT. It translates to CASSSHADRSEELFF.

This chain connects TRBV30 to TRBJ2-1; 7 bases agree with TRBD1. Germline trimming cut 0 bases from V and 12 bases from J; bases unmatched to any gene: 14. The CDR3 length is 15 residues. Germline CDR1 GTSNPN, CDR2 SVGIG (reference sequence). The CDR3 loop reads CAWSVGGGGLRGQFF. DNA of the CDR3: TGTGCCTGGAGTGTAGGGGGCGGCGGACTGAGGGGGCAGTTCTTC.

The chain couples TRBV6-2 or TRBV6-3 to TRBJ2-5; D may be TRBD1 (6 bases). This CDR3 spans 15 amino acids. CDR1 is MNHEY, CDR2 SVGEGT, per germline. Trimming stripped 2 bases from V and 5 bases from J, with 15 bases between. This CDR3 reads CASSYRATGPETQYF. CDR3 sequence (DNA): TGTGCCAGCAGTTACAGGGCCACAGGGCCCGAGACCCAGTACTTC.

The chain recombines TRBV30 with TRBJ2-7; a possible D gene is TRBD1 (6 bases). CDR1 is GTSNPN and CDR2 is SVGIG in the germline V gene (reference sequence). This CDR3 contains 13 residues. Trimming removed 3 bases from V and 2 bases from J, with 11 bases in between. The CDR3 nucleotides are TGTGCCTGGAGCGGGGACATGACCTACGAGCAGTACGTC. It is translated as CAWSGDMTYEQYV.

The CDR3 nucleotides are TGTGCCAGCACCTCTTGGGGGGAGTTCACAGATACGCAGTATTTT. Translation gives CASTSWGEFTDTQYF. The genes are TRBV27 and TRBJ2-3; possibly TRBD2 for D (6 bases). V dropped 7 bases and J dropped 2 bases, with 16 bases sitting between them. CDR3 length: 15 residues. CDR1 and CDR2 from the germline V gene are MNHEY and SMNVEV (reference sequence).

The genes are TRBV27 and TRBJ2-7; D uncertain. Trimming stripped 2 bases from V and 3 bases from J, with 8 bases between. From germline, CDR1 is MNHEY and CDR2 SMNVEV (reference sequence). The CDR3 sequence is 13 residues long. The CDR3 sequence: CASSLMAGYEQYV. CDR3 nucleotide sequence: TGTGCCAGCAGTTTAATGGCAGGCTACGAGCAGTACGTC.